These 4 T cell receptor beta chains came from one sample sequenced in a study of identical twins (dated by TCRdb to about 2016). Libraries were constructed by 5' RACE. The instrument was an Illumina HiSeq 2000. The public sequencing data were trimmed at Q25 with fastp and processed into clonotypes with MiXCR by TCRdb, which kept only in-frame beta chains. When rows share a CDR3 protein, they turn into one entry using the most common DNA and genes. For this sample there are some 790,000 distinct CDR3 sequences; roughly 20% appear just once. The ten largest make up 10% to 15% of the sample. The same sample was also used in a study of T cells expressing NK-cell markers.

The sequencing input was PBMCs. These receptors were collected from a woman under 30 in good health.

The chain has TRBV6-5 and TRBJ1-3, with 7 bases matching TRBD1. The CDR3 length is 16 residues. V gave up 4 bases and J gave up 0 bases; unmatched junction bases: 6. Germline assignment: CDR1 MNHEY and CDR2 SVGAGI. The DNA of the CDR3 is TGTGCCAGCAGTTCCCGGGACAGACGCTCTGGAAACACCATATATTTT. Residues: CASSSRDRRSGNTIYF.

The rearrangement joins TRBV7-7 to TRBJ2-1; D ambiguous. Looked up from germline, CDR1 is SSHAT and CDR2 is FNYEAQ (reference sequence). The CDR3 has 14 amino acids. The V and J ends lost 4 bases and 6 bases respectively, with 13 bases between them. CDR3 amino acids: CASSYRPWRNEQFF. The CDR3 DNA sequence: TGTGCCAGCAGCTACCGTCCCTGGCGCAATGAGCAGTTCTTC.

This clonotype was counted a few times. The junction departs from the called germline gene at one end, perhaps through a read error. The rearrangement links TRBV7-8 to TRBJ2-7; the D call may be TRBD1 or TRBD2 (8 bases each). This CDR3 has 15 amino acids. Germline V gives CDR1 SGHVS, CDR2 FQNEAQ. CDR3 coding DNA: TGTGCCAGCAGCTTAGCCGGGGGGGGAACGGGACAGGTGAACTTC. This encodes CASSLAGGGTGQVNF.

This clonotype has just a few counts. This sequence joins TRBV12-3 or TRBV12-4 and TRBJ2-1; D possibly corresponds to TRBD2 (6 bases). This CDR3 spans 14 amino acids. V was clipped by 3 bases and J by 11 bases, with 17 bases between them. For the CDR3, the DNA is TGTGCCAGCAGTTTGGGGGGTAAGGTGAATAAGCAGTTCTTC. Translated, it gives CASSLGGKVNKQFF.